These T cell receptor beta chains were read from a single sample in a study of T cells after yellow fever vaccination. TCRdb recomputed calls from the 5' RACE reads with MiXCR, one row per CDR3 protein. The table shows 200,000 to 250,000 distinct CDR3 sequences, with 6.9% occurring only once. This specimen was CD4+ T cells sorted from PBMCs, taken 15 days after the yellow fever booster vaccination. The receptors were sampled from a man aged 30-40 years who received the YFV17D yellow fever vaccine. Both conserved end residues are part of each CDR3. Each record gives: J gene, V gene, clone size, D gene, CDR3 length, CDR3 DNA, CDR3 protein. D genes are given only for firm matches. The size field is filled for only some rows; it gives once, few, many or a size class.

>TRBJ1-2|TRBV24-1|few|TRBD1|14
TGTGCCACCAGTGATCATGGACAGGGGAACGGCTACACCTTC
CATSDHGQGNGYTF
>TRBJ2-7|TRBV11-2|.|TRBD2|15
TGTGCCAGCAGCTCTACTAGCGGGAGAGGATACGAGCAGTACTTC
CASSSTSGRGYEQYF
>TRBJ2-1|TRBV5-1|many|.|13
TGCGCCAGCAGCGAATCACAGGGAGGTGAGCAGTTCTTC
CASSESQGGEQFF
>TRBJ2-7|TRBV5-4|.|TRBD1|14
TGTGCCAGCAGCAGGGGACAGGGGAATCACGAGCAGTACTTC
CASSRGQGNHEQYF
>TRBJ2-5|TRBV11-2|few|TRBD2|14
TGTGCCAGCAGCTTCGGGGGGACGCAAGAGACCCAGTACTTC
CASSFGGTQETQYF
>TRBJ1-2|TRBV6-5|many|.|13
TGTGCCAGCAGTTACGATCACAGGGACGGCTACACCTTC
CASSYDHRDGYTF
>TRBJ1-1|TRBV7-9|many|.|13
TGTGCCAGCAGCTTAGTTCAGGGGACTGAAGCTTTCTTT
CASSLVQGTEAFF
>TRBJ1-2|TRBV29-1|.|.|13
TGCAGCGTTGAAGGATGGGGGCAGGGTGGCTACACCTTC
CSVEGWGQGGYTF
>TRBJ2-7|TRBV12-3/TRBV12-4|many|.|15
TGTGCCAGCAGTTCCTCCGTGACATTTACCTACGAGCAGTACTTC
CASSSSVTFTYEQYF
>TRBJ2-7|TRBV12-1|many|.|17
TGTGCCACCAAATGTTGGGGTTTCGGCGACGGCTGGTACGAGCAGTACTTC
CATKCWGFGDGWYEQYF
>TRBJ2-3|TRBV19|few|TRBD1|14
TGTGCCAGTAGGCGACAGGGGAGCACAGATACGCAGTATTTT
CASRRQGSTDTQYF
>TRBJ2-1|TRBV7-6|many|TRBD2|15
TGTGCCAGCAGCTTAATGACTAGCGGGAGTAATGAGCAGTTCTTC
CASSLMTSGSNEQFF
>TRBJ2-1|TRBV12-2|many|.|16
TGTGCAAGTCGCTCAGGGGGAGACAGGGAATACAATGAGCAGTTCTTC
CASRSGGDREYNEQFF
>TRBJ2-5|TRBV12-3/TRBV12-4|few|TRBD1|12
TGTGCCAGCAGTTATCAACGGACAGGGACGTACTTC
CASSYQRTGTYF
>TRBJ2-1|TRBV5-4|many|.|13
TGTGCCAGCAGCCCAAGCTTAGTCAATGAGCAGTTCTTC
CASSPSLVNEQFF
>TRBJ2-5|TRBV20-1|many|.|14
TGCAGTGCTAGAGATCGGAGCGGGTGGCGGACCCAGTACTTC
CSARDRSGWRTQYF
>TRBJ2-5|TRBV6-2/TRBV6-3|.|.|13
TGTGCCAGCAGCGTACAGAGCCAAGAGACCCAGTACTTC
CASSVQSQETQYF
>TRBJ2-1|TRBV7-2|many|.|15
TGTGCCAGCAGTCCCAGCTGGAGCTCCTACAATGAGCAGTTCTTC
CASSPSWSSYNEQFF
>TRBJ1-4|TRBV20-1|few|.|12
TGCAGTGCCAGAGGGCAGGATGAAAAACTGTTTTTT
CSARGQDEKLFF
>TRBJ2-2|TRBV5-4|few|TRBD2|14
TGTGCCAGCAGCTTTAGGGAGGGCACCGGGGAGCTGTTTTTT
CASSFREGTGELFF
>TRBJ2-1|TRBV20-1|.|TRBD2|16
TGCAGTGCACCCGGGACTAGCGCACACTCCTACAATGAGCAGTTCTTC
CSAPGTSAHSYNEQFF
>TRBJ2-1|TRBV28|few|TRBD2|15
TGTGCCGCCGGCACATCGGGGGGGGTCTACAATGAGCAGTTCTTC
CAAGTSGGVYNEQFF
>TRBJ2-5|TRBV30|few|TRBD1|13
TGTGCTAGGACAACAGGGGGCGAAGAGACCCAGTACTTC
CARTTGGEETQYF
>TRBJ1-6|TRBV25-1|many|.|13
TGTGCCAGCAGTGAACAGGGCCTTTCACCCCTCCACTTT
CASSEQGLSPLHF
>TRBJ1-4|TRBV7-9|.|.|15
TGTGCCAGCAGCTTAGCCATCAGTCGTCATGAAAAACTGTTTTTT
CASSLAISRHEKLFF
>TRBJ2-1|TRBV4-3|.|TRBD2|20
TGCGCCAGCAGCCAAGATCCCCGCCGTAGTAGGTCTAGCGGGAGAAGTGAGCAGTTCTTC
CASSQDPRRSRSSGRSEQFF
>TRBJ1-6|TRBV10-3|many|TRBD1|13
TGTGCCAACAAGGGACAGTCGAATTCACCCCTCCACTTT
CANKGQSNSPLHF
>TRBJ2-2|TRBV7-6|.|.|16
TGTGCCAGCAGCCTGGGGGCTAGCGGTGCTCGCGGGGAGCTGTTTTTT
CASSLGASGARGELFF
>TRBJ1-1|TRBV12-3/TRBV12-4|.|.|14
TGTGCCAGCAGTCCACAGGGAATAGTTACTGAAGCTTTCTTT
CASSPQGIVTEAFF
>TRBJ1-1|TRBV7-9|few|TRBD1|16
TGTGCCAGCAGCTTACCGCCGGGACAGGGGGCCACTGAAGCTTTCTTT
CASSLPPGQGATEAFF
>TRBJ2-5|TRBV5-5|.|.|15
TGTGCCAGCAGCTTGGCCCCCCGGGATGAAGAGACCCAGTACTTC
CASSLAPRDEETQYF
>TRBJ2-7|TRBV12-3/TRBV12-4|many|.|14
TGTGCCAGCAGTTTGTTTAGAAGAGCCTACGAGCAGTACTTC
CASSLFRRAYEQYF
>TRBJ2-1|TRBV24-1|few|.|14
TGTGCCACCAGTGACCCCGGGACCTCGGTAGAGCAGTTCTTC
CATSDPGTSVEQFF
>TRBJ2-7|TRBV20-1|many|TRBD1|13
TGCAGTGCGACCGGGACAGGGGTTTGGGAGCAGTACTTC
CSATGTGVWEQYF
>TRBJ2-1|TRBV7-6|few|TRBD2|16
TGTGCCAGCACACAAGCGGGAATGAACTCCTACAATGAGCAGTTCTTC
CASTQAGMNSYNEQFF
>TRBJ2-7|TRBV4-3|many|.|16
TGCGCCAGCAGCCAAGACTCTAGACTGACAGTGGACGAGCAGTACTTC
CASSQDSRLTVDEQYF
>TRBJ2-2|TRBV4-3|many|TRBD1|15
TGCGCCAGCAGCCAAGGCGGACAGGGCCACGGGGAGCTGTTTTTT
CASSQGGQGHGELFF
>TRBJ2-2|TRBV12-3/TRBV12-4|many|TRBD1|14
TGTGCCAGCAGTTTCGAGGGGGCGACCGGGGAGCTGTTTTTT
CASSFEGATGELFF
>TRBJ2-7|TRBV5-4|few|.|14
TGTGCCAGCAGCTCCCAGGGTATTCGTACCGAGCAGTACTTC
CASSSQGIRTEQYF
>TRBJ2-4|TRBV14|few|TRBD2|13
TGTGCCAGCAGAGAGAGCGGGAGCTCCATTCAGTACTTC
CASRESGSSIQYF